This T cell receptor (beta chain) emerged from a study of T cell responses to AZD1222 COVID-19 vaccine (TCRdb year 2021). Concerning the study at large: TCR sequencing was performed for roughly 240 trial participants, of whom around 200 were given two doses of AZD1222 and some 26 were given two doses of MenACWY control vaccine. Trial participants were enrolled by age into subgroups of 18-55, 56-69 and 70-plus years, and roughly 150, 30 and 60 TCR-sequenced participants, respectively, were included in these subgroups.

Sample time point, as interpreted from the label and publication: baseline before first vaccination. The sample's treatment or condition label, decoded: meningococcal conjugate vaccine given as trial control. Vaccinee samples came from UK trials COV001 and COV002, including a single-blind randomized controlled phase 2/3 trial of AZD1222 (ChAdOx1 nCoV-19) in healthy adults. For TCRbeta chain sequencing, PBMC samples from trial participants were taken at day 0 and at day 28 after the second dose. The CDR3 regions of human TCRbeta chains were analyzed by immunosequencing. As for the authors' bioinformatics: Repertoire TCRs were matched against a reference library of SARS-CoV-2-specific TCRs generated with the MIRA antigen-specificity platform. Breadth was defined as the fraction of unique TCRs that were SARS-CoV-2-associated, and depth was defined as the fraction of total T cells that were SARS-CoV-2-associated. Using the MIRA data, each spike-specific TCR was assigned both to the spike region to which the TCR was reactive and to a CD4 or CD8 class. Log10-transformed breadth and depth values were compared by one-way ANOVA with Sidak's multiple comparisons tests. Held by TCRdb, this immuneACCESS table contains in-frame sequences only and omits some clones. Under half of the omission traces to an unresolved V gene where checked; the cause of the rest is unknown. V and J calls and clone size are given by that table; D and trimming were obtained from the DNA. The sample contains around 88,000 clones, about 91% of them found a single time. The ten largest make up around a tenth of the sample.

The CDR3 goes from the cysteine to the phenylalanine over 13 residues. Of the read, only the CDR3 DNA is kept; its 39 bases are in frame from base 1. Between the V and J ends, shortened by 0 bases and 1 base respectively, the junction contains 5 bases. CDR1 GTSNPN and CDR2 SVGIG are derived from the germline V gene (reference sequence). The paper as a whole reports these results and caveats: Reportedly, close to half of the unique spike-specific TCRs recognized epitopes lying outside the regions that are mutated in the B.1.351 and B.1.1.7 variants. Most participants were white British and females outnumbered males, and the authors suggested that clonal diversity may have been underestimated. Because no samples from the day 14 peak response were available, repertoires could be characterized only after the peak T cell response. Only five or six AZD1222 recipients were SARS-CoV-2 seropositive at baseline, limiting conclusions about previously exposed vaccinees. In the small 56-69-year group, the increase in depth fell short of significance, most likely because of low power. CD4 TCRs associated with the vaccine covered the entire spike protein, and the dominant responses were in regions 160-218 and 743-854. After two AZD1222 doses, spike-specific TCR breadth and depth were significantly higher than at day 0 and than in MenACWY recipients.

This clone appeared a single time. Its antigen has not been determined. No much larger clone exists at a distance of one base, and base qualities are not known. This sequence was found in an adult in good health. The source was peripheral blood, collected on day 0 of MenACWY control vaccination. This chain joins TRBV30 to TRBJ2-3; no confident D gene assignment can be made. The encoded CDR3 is CAWSVKGTDTQYF. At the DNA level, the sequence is TGTGCCTGGAGTGTCAAGGGCACAGATACGCAGTATTTT.